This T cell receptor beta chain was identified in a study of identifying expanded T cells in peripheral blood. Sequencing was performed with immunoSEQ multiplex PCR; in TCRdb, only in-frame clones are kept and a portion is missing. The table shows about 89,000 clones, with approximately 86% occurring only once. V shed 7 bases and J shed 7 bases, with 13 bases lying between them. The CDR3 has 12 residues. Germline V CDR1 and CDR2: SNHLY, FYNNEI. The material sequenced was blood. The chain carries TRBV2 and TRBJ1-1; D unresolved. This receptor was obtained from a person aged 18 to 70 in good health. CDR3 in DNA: TGTGCCAGCACCAACCCTGTCAGTGAAGCTTTCTTT. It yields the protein CASTNPVSEAFF.